This T cell receptor beta chain was identified in a study of cytomegalovirus exposure and HLA in healthy donors. PCR involved 60 Vbeta and 13 Jbeta primers. This table comes from immunoSEQ multiplex PCR, and its TCRdb copy is limited to in-frame clones, with some not included. The table records about 130,000 clones, around four fifths of them present only once. The junction had 1 base not matched to a gene; V was cut back by 6 bases and J by 0 bases. The CDR3 spans 14 residues. The germline CDR1 and CDR2 sequences are MDHEN and SYDVKM. The sequence came from a man aged 25 to 45 in good health and CMV-seropositive. The J gene is TRBJ2-3, the V gene TRBV28; 9 nucleotides agree with TRBD1. The sample consisted of PBMCs. The CDR3 sequence: CASRGQGSTDTQYF. CDR3 DNA sequence: TGTGCCAGCAGAGGACAGGGGAGCACAGATACGCAGTATTTT.